This entry lists 8 T cell receptor beta chains sequenced from one sample in a study of T-cell reconstitution after alpha-beta-depleted transplantation in children. Unique molecular identifiers were incorporated when the TCRbeta library was constructed. TCRdb re-called the PCR reads through MiXCR, storing one row per CDR3 protein. Of about 200,000 distinct CDR3 sequences in the sample, 6.3% were seen once. The sequencing used PBMCs, collected before TCRalphabeta/CD19-depleted stem cell transplant. The source of these receptors is a girl in the first two years of life with combined immunodeficiency, due to receive a stem cell transplant.

Ten or more counts support this clonotype. J is TRBJ2-3 and V is TRBV7-2, with D unresolved. The CDR3 extends over 14 amino acids. The V and J ends lost 4 bases and 1 base respectively, with 9 bases between them. Looked up from germline, CDR1 is SGHTA and CDR2 is FQGNSA. The CDR3 DNA sequence: TGTGCCAGCAGCTCTAAAAGGGGCACAGATACGCAGTATTTT. Its translation is CASSSKRGTDTQYF.

There are many counts of this clonotype. V is TRBV20-1 and J is TRBJ1-5; TRBD1 matches at 7 bases. The CDR3 loop spans 14 amino acids. Germline-derived CDR1 and CDR2 are DFQATT and SNEGSKA (reference sequence). V dropped 6 bases and J dropped 5; count of bases not matched to a gene: 10. CDR3 coding DNA: TGCAGTGCGATACAGGGGAGTCCTTATCAGCCCCAGCATTTT. It is translated as CSAIQGSPYQPQHF.

This clonotype was detected ten times or more. The chain employs TRBV5-1 and TRBJ2-7; D call uncertain. The CDR3 length is 15 residues. From germline, CDR1 is SGHRS and CDR2 YFSETQ. V was clipped by 0 bases and J by 2 bases, with 12 bases between them. The CDR3 is CASSLAARLPYEQYF. In DNA form, the CDR3 reads TGCGCCAGCAGCTTGGCGGCACGACTGCCCTACGAGCAGTACTTC. Based on the CDR3 plus reference TRBV5-1 and TRBJ2-7, the full variable domain is KAGVTQTPRYLIKTRGQQVTLSCSPISGHRSVSWYQQTPGQGLQFLFEYFSETQRNKGNFPGRFSGRQFSNSRSEMNVSTLELGDSALYLCASSLAARLPYEQYFGPGTRLTVT.

This clonotype has a count of ten or more. V gene TRBV12-3 or TRBV12-4 combines with J gene TRBJ2-3; a weak D match, TRBD1 (6 bases). This CDR3 has 15 amino acids. With 6 bases removed from V and 2 bases from J, the gap between germline ends came to 15 bases. This CDR3 is CASSPRDTVTDTQYF. The DNA for the CDR3 is TGTGCCAGCAGCCCCCGGGACACGGTCACAGATACGCAGTATTTT.

In its sample, this clonotype was seen many times. One end of the junction varies from germline; a read error may be responsible. The V call is TRBV15, the J call TRBJ2-1; TRBD2 might be the D (5 bases). The germline CDR1 and CDR2 sequences are LNHNV and YYDKDF (reference sequence). The CDR3 covers 14 residues. This CDR3 reads CATKRLRPYNEQFF. CDR3 sequence (DNA): TGTGCAACCAAGCGGCTACGCCCCTACAATGAGCAGTTCTTC.

This clonotype was recorded many times. V and J are TRBV6-5 and TRBJ1-6; D is ambiguous. The CDR3 is 11 amino acids. Trimming pared 4 bases from V and 9 bases from J, leaving 4 bases between. Germline CDR1 reads MNHEY; CDR2 reads SVGAGI. CDR3 coding DNA: TGTGCCAGCAGTTTCGGTTCACCCCTCCACTTT. Translating gives CASSFGSPLHF.

This clonotype appeared many times. The chain joins TRBV5-1 to TRBJ2-4; 9 bases line up with TRBD1. CDR1 and CDR2 (germline): SGHRS, YFSETQ. The trim removed 0 bases at V and 10 bases at J, leaving 8 bases unmatched. The CDR3 consists of 15 residues. Here the CDR3 DNA reads TGCGCCAGCAGCTTGGTCGGGACAGGGCTTTTAATTCAGTACTTC. This encodes CASSLVGTGLLIQYF. Full variable domain (remainder filled in from reference TRBV5-1 and TRBJ2-4): KAGVTQTPRYLIKTRGQQVTLSCSPISGHRSVSWYQQTPGQGLQFLFEYFSETQRNKGNFPGRFSGRQFSNSRSEMNVSTLELGDSALYLCASSLVGTGLLIQYFGAGTRLSVL.

There are many counts of this clonotype. This chain joins TRBV25-1 and TRBJ2-1; TRBD1 or TRBD2 may be the D gene (5 bases each). CDR1 and CDR2 from the germline V gene are MGHDK and SYGVNS. Trimming left V 0 bases short and J 5 bases short, with 14 bases between. This CDR3 region has 16 residues. For the CDR3, the DNA is TGTGCCAGCAGTGAATACAGGCAGGGAGTCCACAATGAGCAGTTCTTC. The encoded protein is CASSEYRQGVHNEQFF. The whole variable domain, filled in from reference TRBV25-1 and TRBJ2-1, reads EADIYQTPRYLVIGTGKKITLECSQTMGHDKMYWYQQDPGMELHLIHYSYGVNSTEKGDLSSESTVSRIRTEHFPLTLESARPSHTSQYLCASSEYRQGVHNEQFFGPGTRLTVL.